This paragraph covers one TCR beta chain sequence. The CDR3 has 16 amino acids. Trimming took 2 bases from V and 5 from J; bases not matched to a gene: 10. Germline CDR1 MNHEY, CDR2 SVGAGI. This sample is drawn from a study of response to subunit inactivated influenza vaccine. MiXCR, run by TCRdb on the RT-PCR reads, gives a single entry per CDR3 protein. Here the sample spans about 570,000 distinct CDR3 sequences, approximately 11% being singletons. The same data also went into a second study, on T cells expressing NK-cell markers. That paper states: What made the TCR beta cDNA was 5'RACE template switching with UMIs. Sorting in several experiments was restricted by an anti-gamma-delta TCR antibody to alpha-beta TCR T cells.

Sequenced material: PBMCs from blood, taken on the day of vaccination. This receptor was identified in a man between 50 and 59 years old who received an inactivated influenza vaccine. This chain uses TRBV6-5 with TRBJ2-5; 8 bases align to TRBD2. CDR3 bases: TGTGCCAGCAGTTACCAGGGACTAGGAGGGGGGGAGACCCAGTACTTC. As protein: CASSYQGLGGGETQYF.